The rows below give T cell receptor beta chains drawn from one sample of a study of regulatory T cells in long-lasting Graves disease. TCRdb passed the multiplex PCR reads through MiXCR, listing each CDR3 protein once. Among about 540,000 distinct CDR3 sequences listed, roughly 14% were seen once. The sample was also linked to a second study, of T cells in Graves' hyperthyroidism and ophthalmopathy.

Material: peripheral blood mononuclear cells (PBMCs), obtained at new diagnosis, from a patient treated with antithyroid drugs. Receptor source: a man younger than 45 with Graves disease. Both conserved end residues are part of each CDR3. The order of the fields is J gene, V gene, clone size, D gene, CDR3 protein, CDR3 DNA. D genes are given only for firm matches. Not every row has a clone size; where given, it reads once, few, many or a size class.

J gene: TRBJ1-2
V gene: TRBV9
clone size: -
D gene: -
CDR3 protein: CASSVNIGKGYGYTF
CDR3 DNA: TGTGCCAGCAGCGTCAATATAGGGAAAGGGTATGGCTACACCTTC

J gene: TRBJ2-1
V gene: TRBV6-2/TRBV6-3
clone size: -
D gene: TRBD2
CDR3 protein: CASRIQLAGFYNEQFF
CDR3 DNA: TGTGCCAGCAGGATCCAACTAGCGGGGTTCTACAATGAGCAGTTCTTC

J gene: TRBJ2-7
V gene: TRBV7-9
clone size: -
D gene: TRBD2
CDR3 protein: CASSTTSGRTAEQYF
CDR3 DNA: TGTGCCAGCAGCACTACTAGCGGGAGGACGGCCGAGCAGTACTTC

J gene: TRBJ1-1
V gene: TRBV28
clone size: few
D gene: TRBD1
CDR3 protein: CATGGTEAFF
CDR3 DNA: TGCGCGACAGGGGGCACTGAAGCTTTCTTT

J gene: TRBJ1-1
V gene: TRBV25-1
clone size: many
D gene: -
CDR3 protein: CASSRWGAGTEAFF
CDR3 DNA: TGTGCCAGCTCGAGGTGGGGGGCTGGGACTGAAGCTTTCTTT

J gene: TRBJ2-7
V gene: TRBV6-1
clone size: many
D gene: TRBD2
CDR3 protein: CASSDRTRPALYF
CDR3 DNA: TGTGCCAGCAGTGATAGGACTAGGCCAGCTCTGTACTTC

J gene: TRBJ1-2
V gene: TRBV5-1
clone size: -
D gene: -
CDR3 protein: CASSGGDTAVYGYTF
CDR3 DNA: TGCGCCAGCAGCGGAGGGGACACGGCGGTATATGGCTACACCTTC

J gene: TRBJ1-2
V gene: TRBV11-1
clone size: many
D gene: TRBD1
CDR3 protein: CASSQSSPLPGQGRNGYTF
CDR3 DNA: TGTGCCAGCAGCCAAAGTTCCCCCCTCCCGGGACAGGGAAGGAATGGCTACACCTTC

J gene: TRBJ2-5
V gene: TRBV12-3/TRBV12-4
clone size: many
D gene: -
CDR3 protein: CASSARQDQETQYF
CDR3 DNA: TGTGCCAGCAGCGCTAGACAGGACCAAGAGACCCAGTACTTC

J gene: TRBJ2-2
V gene: TRBV15
clone size: few
D gene: -
CDR3 protein: CATSSPDRTGELFF
CDR3 DNA: TGTGCCACCAGCAGCCCAGACAGGACCGGGGAGCTGTTTTTT

J gene: TRBJ1-6
V gene: TRBV6-2/TRBV6-3
clone size: -
D gene: TRBD1
CDR3 protein: CASSWTGGYNSPLHF
CDR3 DNA: TGTGCCAGCAGCTGGACAGGGGGATATAATTCACCCCTCCACTTT

J gene: TRBJ1-2
V gene: TRBV20-1
clone size: -
D gene: TRBD1
CDR3 protein: CSATPDRVYGYTF
CDR3 DNA: TGCAGTGCTACCCCGGACAGGGTGTATGGCTACACCTTC

J gene: TRBJ1-2
V gene: TRBV7-2
clone size: many
D gene: -
CDR3 protein: CASTPRGGSEGYTF
CDR3 DNA: TGTGCCAGCACCCCTCGGGGGGGCTCCGAGGGCTACACCTTC

J gene: TRBJ2-7
V gene: TRBV30
clone size: few
D gene: TRBD2
CDR3 protein: CAWSAGGPSGEQYF
CDR3 DNA: TGTGCCTGGAGTGCGGGAGGGCCGTCAGGCGAGCAGTACTTC

J gene: TRBJ2-7
V gene: TRBV3-1
clone size: many
D gene: TRBD2
CDR3 protein: CASSQAGGRSEQYF
CDR3 DNA: TGTGCCAGCAGCCAAGCGGGCGGGAGAAGCGAGCAGTACTTC

J gene: TRBJ1-4
V gene: TRBV6-5
clone size: many
D gene: -
CDR3 protein: CASSYLGNEKLFF
CDR3 DNA: TGTGCCAGCAGTTACTTGGGTAATGAAAAACTGTTTTTT

J gene: TRBJ2-1
V gene: TRBV6-4
clone size: few
D gene: -
CDR3 protein: CASSDSASNEQFF
CDR3 DNA: TGTGCCAGCAGTGACTCTGCTAGCAATGAGCAGTTCTTC

J gene: TRBJ2-1
V gene: TRBV5-4
clone size: -
D gene: -
CDR3 protein: CASSSGVADYNEQFF
CDR3 DNA: TGTGCCAGCAGCTCGGGAGTAGCGGACTACAATGAGCAGTTCTTC

J gene: TRBJ1-2
V gene: TRBV20-1
clone size: -
D gene: -
CDR3 protein: CSAMEPGNLGYTF
CDR3 DNA: TGCAGTGCAATGGAACCCGGGAATTTAGGCTACACCTTC

J gene: TRBJ1-6
V gene: TRBV20-1
clone size: many
D gene: -
CDR3 protein: CSAPPGASNSPLHF
CDR3 DNA: TGCAGTGCTCCTCCCGGGGCGTCGAATTCACCCCTCCACTTT

J gene: TRBJ1-1
V gene: TRBV20-1
clone size: many
D gene: -
CDR3 protein: CSARFQGGGAEAFF
CDR3 DNA: TGCAGTGCTAGGTTCCAGGGAGGGGGGGCTGAAGCTTTCTTT

J gene: TRBJ2-7
V gene: TRBV9
clone size: -
D gene: TRBD2
CDR3 protein: CASSTGLAETYEQYF
CDR3 DNA: TGTGCCAGCAGCACTGGACTAGCGGAGACCTACGAGCAGTACTTC

J gene: TRBJ1-1
V gene: TRBV12-3/TRBV12-4
clone size: many
D gene: TRBD1
CDR3 protein: CAGRQGWNTEAFF
CDR3 DNA: TGTGCCGGCCGACAGGGATGGAACACTGAAGCTTTCTTT